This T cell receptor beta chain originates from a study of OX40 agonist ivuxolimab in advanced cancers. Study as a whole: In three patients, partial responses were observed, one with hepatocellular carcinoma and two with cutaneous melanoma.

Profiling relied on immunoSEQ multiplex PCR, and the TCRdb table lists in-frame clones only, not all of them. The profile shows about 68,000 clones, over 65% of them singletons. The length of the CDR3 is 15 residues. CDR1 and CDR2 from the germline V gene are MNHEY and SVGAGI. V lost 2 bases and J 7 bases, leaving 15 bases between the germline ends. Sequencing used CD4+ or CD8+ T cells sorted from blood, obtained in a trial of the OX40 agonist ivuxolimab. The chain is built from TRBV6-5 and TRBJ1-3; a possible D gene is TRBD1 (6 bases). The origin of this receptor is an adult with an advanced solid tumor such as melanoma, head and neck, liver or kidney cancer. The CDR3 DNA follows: TGTGCCAGCAGTTACGGGGGAAGGGGGGACAACACCATATATTTT. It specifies CASSYGGRGDNTIYF.